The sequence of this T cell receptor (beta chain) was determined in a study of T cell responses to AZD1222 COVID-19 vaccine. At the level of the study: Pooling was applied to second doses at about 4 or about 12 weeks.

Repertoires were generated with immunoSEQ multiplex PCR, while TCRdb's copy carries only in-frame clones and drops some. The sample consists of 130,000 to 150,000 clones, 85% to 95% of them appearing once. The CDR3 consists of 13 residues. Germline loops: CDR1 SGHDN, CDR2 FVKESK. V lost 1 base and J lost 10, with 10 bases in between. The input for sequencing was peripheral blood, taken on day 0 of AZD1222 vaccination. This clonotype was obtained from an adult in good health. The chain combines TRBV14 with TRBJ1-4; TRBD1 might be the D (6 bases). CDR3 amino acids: CASSQALQGKLFF. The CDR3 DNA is TGTGCCAGCAGCCAAGCCTTACAGGGAAAACTGTTTTTT.